Below, 15 T cell receptor beta chains from the same sample are listed, as sequenced in a study of T cells in Graves' hyperthyroidism and ophthalmopathy. Using RNA transcripts as the source, TCR beta CDR3 regions were amplified. HTBI primers were used for first-round RT-PCR of the TCR CDR3. From the multiplex PCR reads, TCRdb called clonotypes with MiXCR, one entry per CDR3 protein. Of hundreds of thousands of distinct CDR3 sequences in the sample, about a fifth were seen once. The sequencing input was blood. All receptors come from a man aged 25 to 40 with Graves' ophthalmopathy.

The gene calls are TRBV27 and TRBJ2-2; the D gene is possibly TRBD2 (5 bases). V was cut by 5 bases and J by 1 base, with 17 bases left in between. Germline CDR1 is MNHEY and CDR2 is SMNVEV (reference sequence). The CDR3 runs 17 residues. The CDR3 sequence is CASSPPPLRENTGELFF. The CDR3 DNA sequence: TGTGCCAGCAGTCCCCCCCCACTTCGGGAGAACACCGGGGAGCTGTTTTTT.

Concerning this clonotype: This could be a read error, since a much larger clone is one nucleotide away. CDR3 region: CASTTGTGESPDENLFF. The CDR3 DNA is TGTGCCAGCACCACCGGGACAGGGGAGTCTCCAGATGAAAATCTGTTTTTT. This chain joins TRBV28 and TRBJ1-4, with TRBD1 matching over 10 bases. The length of the CDR3 is 17 residues. The V gene's germline CDR1 is MDHEN and CDR2 SYDVKM. Drawing the rest from reference TRBV28 and TRBJ1-4, the complete variable domain is DVKVTQSSRYLVKRTGEKVFLECVQDMDHENMFWYRQDPGLGLRLIYFSYDVKMKEKGDIPEGYSVSREKKERFSLILESASTNQTSMYLCASTTGTGESPDENLFFGSGTQLSVL.

In its sample, this clonotype was seen a few times. J is TRBJ1-2 and V is TRBV27, with D hard to call. The ends were cut back, 3 bases at V and 7 bases at J, with 12 bases in the middle. Germline values: CDR1 MNHEY, CDR2 SMNVEV (reference sequence). CDR3 length equals 13 residues. CDR3 DNA sequence: TGTGCCAGCAGTTTCGGGATTTTGGGTGGCTACACCTTC. This encodes CASSFGILGGYTF.

This clonotype was detected a few times. The rearrangement uses TRBV6-1 and TRBJ2-7; D ambiguous. With 5 bases removed from V and 2 bases from J, the gap between germline ends came to 13 bases. This CDR3 is 14 amino acids long. From germline, CDR1 is MNHNS and CDR2 SASEGT. The CDR3 DNA follows: TGTGCCAGCAGTTTAAGGCAGCAGACCTACGAGCAGTACTTC. Amino acids: CASSLRQQTYEQYF.

The CDR3 bases are TGTGCCAGCAGCCCTCTAGGGACAGTCGGACCGAACACTGAAGCTTTCTTT. Its translation: CASSPLGTVGPNTEAFF. The V and J genes are TRBV5-6 and TRBJ1-1; 7 bases agree with TRBD1. This CDR3 is built from 17 residues. J was trimmed by 1 base and V by 4 bases; bases with no gene match: 13. Per germline, CDR1 SGHDT and CDR2 YYEEEE. The variable domain in full, with the rest retrieved from reference TRBV5-6 and TRBJ1-1, is DAGVTQSPTHLIKTRGQQVTLRCSPKSGHDTVSWYQQALGQGPQFIFQYYEEEERQRGNFPDRFSGHQFPNYSSELNVNALLLGDSALYLCASSPLGTVGPNTEAFFGQGTRLTVV.

This clonotype turned up a few times. The CDR3, as DNA: TGTGCCAGCAGCCAAGCCAGGGGGGGTTTCCCTGAAGCTTTCTTT. Protein: CASSQARGGFPEAFF. The chain employs TRBV4-2 and TRBJ1-1; 7 nucleotides line up with TRBD1. Looked up from germline, CDR1 is LGHNA and CDR2 is YNFKEQ. The V and J ends lost 1 base and 6 bases, in that order; junction bases with no gene match: 8. CDR3 size: 15 residues.

This clonotype occurred many times. The rearrangement links TRBV11-2 to TRBJ2-7; D uncertain. V was trimmed by 5 bases and J by 9 bases, leaving 8 bases between them. Germline assignment: CDR1 SGHAT and CDR2 FQNNGV. The CDR3 runs 10 residues. The DNA for the CDR3 is TGTGCCAGCAGCCAGAGGTCGCAGTACTTC. Encoded protein: CASSQRSQYF.

This chain uses TRBV7-9 with TRBJ2-7, with D maybe TRBD2 (5 bases). The CDR3 has 15 residues. The V end was cut by 1 base, the J end by 0 bases, with 10 bases between. CDR1 and CDR2 from the germline V gene are SEHNR and FQNEAQ (reference sequence). The CDR3: CASSLGGNNSYEQYF. The CDR3 nucleotides are TGTGCCAGCAGCTTAGGAGGGAATAACTCCTACGAGCAGTACTTC.

This clonotype came up a few times. Here the CDR3 DNA reads TGTGCCAGCAGTTTATCTCCGCAGGGGGCCGGGGAGCTGTTTTTT. This gives the protein CASSLSPQGAGELFF. V gene TRBV27 combines with J gene TRBJ2-2, with 7 positions matching TRBD1. Germline loops: CDR1 MNHEY, CDR2 SMNVEV (reference sequence). The CDR3 runs 15 residues. Losses at the gene ends were 0 bases for V and 6 bases for J; bases not matched to a gene: 4.

The J gene is TRBJ2-2, the V gene TRBV29-1; D is unclear. This CDR3 region has 11 residues. Germline V gene lookup returns CDR1 SQVTM and CDR2 ANQGSEA. The V end lost 5 bases, the J end lost 4 bases, and 5 bases lay between the germline ends. This chain's CDR3 is CSVMGTGELFF. The CDR3 DNA reads TGCAGCGTTATGGGCACCGGGGAGCTGTTTTTT.

The table lists this clonotype with many counts. In nucleotides, the CDR3 is TGTGCCAGCAGCTTTTACAGGGGTTCTACTCCTCCTACCGAGCAGTACTTC. As protein: CASSFYRGSTPPTEQYF. The chain has TRBV7-8 and TRBJ2-7, with 7 positions matching TRBD1. The CDR3 length is 17 residues. V lost 3 bases and J lost 6; bases outside the gene matches: 17. The V gene's germline CDR1 is SGHVS and CDR2 FQNEAQ.

This clonotype has only a few counts. The genes are TRBV30 and TRBJ2-7; D gene unclear. The CDR3 covers 16 residues. Trimming took 4 bases from V and 4 from J, leaving 23 bases between them. Per the germline V gene, CDR1 is GTSNPN and CDR2 is SVGIG (reference sequence). The CDR3 loop is CAWTALSYTTRYEQYF. CDR3 bases: TGTGCCTGGACCGCCCTCTCTTACACGACCCGATACGAGCAGTACTTC. The variable domain in full, with the rest retrieved from reference TRBV30 and TRBJ2-7, is SQTIHQWPATLVQPVGSPLSLECTVEGTSNPNLYWYRQAAGRGLQLLFYSVGIGQISSEVPQNLSASRPQDRQFILSSKKLLLSDSGFYLCAWTALSYTTRYEQYFGPGTRLTVT.

This clonotype showed up just a few times. V gene TRBV10-3 combines with J gene TRBJ2-2, with 11 nucleotides matching TRBD2. Germline trimming cut 10 bases from V and 4 bases from J; bases unmatched to any gene: 11. Germline CDR1 ENHRY, CDR2 SYGVKD. This CDR3 region has 16 residues. CDR3 nucleotides: TGTGCCACCTCCCTAGCGGGAGGCCAGGGCACCGGGGAGCTGTTTTTT. Protein product: CATSLAGGQGTGELFF.

In its sample, this clonotype was seen many times. The rearrangement links TRBV2 to TRBJ2-3; 13 nucleotides align to TRBD2. The germline V gene has CDR1 SNHLY and CDR2 FYNNEI. The CDR3 length is 16 residues. V was pared by 5 bases and J by 6 bases, with 8 bases of the junction left unmatched. The CDR3: CASSKNGLAGADTQYF. The CDR3 DNA reads as TGTGCCAGCAGTAAAAACGGACTAGCGGGAGCGGATACGCAGTATTTT.

V gene TRBV7-9 combines with J gene TRBJ2-3; 7 bases are shared with TRBD1. This CDR3 is built from 16 residues. The V gene's germline CDR1 is SEHNR and CDR2 FQNEAQ (reference sequence). J lost 6 bases, V lost 7 bases, and 16 bases had no gene match. The CDR3 loop reads CASTYLLQGPSDTQYF. CDR3 sequence (DNA): TGTGCCAGCACCTACCTCCTACAGGGGCCCTCGGATACGCAGTATTTT.